Detailed here is one T cell receptor (beta chain). Its antigen is not known. The sample belongs to a study of shared clonotypes between healthy human individuals. Study in general: Three plates were used per donor for CD4 naive, three for CD4 memory, two for CD8 naive and one for CD8 memory. Broader study findings: Sampling covered blood only; tissue repertoires likely differ. The low donor count limited represented genetic and exposure-history diversity.

The germline V gene has CDR1 LNHDA and CDR2 SQIVND (reference sequence). The CDR3 is 15 amino acids. The V end was cut by 0 bases, the J end by 6 bases, with 14 bases between. For every subset, genomic DNA was evenly distributed across several immunoSEQ plates. Repertoires were generated with immunoSEQ multiplex PCR, while TCRdb's copy carries only in-frame clones and drops some. The sample carries about 1.1 million clones, about four fifths recorded once. The TCR sequence derives from a man aged 18-30 years in good health. Some clones in this sample may be carry-over from other donors' samples. The source material was memory CD4+ T cells from PBMCs. Subset: CD45RA-negative fraction. The chain recombines TRBV19 with TRBJ1-2; D call uncertain. CDR3 bases: TGTGCCAGTAGTATAGACGGGCCCGAAAGCGATGGCTACACCTTC. Amino acids: CASSIDGPESDGYTF.